This TCR beta chain was identified during a study of Tregs in tolerant kidney transplant recipients. Germline trimming cut 4 bases from V and 2 bases from J; bases unmatched to any gene: 8. The CDR3 spans 17 residues. Germline CDR1 is SGHDN and CDR2 is FVKESK. Recipients received nonmyeloablative bone marrow transplants from related graft donors, with transient mixed chimerism. The protocol was immunoSEQ multiplex PCR, while the TCRdb copy is restricted to in-frame clones and leaves out a portion. The listing records tens of thousands of clones. Whole-study findings and limits: Activated donor B cell expansion appeared to reveal the most relevant donor-specific TCRbeta repertoire.

As for this clone: What it binds is not known. The sequence runs out 3 residues before the end of the CDR3; the remainder is reconstructed from the germline J gene.

The V and J genes are TRBV14 and TRBJ2-7; 13 bases align to TRBD2. The TCR comes from a human patient who received a combined kidney and bone marrow transplant. Some T cells may have originated in the graft donor. The starting material was CD4+ T cells from blood (PBMCs), obtained 24 months after the transplant. The CDR3: CASSRGPLAGGPYEQYF. The sequenced part of the CDR3 DNA is TGTGCCAGCAGCCGAGGGCCACTAGCGGGAGGGCCCTACGAG.